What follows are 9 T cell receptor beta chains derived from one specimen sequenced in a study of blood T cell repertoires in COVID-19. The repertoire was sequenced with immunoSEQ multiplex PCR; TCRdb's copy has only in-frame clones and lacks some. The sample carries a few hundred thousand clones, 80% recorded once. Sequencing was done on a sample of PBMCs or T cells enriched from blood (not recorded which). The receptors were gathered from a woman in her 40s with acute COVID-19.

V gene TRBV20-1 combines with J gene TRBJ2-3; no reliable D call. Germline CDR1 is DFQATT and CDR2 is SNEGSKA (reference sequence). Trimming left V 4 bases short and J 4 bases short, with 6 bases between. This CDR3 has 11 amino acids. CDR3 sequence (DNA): TGCAGTGCTATCTTTCCAGATACGCAGTATTTT. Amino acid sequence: CSAIFPDTQYF.

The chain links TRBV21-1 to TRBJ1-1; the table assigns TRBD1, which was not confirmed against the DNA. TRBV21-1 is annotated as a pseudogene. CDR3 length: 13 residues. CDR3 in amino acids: CASNQHLNTEAFF. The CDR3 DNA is TGTGCCAGCAACCAACACCTGAACACTGAAGCTTTCTTT.

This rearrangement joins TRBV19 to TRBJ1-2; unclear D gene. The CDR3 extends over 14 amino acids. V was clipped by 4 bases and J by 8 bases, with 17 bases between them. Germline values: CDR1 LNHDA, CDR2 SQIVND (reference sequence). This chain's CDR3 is CASSTPPPAKGYTF. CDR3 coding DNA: TGTGCCAGTAGTACCCCGCCCCCTGCTAAGGGCTACACCTTC.

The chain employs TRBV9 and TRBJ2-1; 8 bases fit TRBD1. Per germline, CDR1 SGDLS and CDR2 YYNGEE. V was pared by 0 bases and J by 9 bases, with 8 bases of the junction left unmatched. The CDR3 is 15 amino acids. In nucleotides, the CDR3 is TGTGCCAGCAGCGTAGTCGGAGGACAGGGAACTGAGCAGTTCTTC. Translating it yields CASSVVGGQGTEQFF.

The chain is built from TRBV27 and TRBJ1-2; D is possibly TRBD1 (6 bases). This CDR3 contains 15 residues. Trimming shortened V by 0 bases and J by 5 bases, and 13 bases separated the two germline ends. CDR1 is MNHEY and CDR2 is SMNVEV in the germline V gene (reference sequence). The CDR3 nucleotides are TGTGCCAGCAGTTTATCGCAGGGGCTCGGATATGGCTACACCTTC. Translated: CASSLSQGLGYGYTF.

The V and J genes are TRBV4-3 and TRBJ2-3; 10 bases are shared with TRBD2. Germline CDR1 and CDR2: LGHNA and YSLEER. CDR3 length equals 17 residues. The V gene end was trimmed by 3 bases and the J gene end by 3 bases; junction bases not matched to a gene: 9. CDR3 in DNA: TGCGCCAGCAGCCAGGCTCCGGTAGCGGGAGGAACAGATACGCAGTATTTT. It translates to CASSQAPVAGGTDTQYF.

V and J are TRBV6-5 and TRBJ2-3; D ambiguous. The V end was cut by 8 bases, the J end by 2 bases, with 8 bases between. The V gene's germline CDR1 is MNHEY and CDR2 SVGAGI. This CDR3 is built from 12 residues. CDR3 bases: TGTGCCAGCTTGGGCTACACAGATACGCAGTATTTT. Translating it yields CASLGYTDTQYF.

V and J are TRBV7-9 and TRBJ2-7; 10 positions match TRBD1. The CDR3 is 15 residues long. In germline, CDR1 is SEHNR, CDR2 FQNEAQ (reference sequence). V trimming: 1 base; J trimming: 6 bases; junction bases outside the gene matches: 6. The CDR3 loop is CASSLVETGGFEQYF. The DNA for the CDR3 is TGTGCCAGCAGCTTAGTTGAGACAGGGGGCTTCGAGCAGTACTTC. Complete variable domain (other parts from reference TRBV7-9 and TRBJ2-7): DTGVSQNPRHKITKRGQNVTFRCDPISEHNRLYWYRQTLGQGPEFLTYFQNEAQLEKSRLLSDRFSAERPKGSFSTLEIQRTEQGDSAMYLCASSLVETGGFEQYFGPGTRLTVT.

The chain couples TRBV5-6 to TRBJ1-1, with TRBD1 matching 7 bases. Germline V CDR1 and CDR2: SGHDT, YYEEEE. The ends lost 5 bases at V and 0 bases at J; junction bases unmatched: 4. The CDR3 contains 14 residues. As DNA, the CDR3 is TGTGCCAGCAGTATGACAGGGCTGAACACTGAAGCTTTCTTT. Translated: CASSMTGLNTEAFF.